This T cell receptor beta chain emerged from a study of control samples from healthy donors and cancer patients. Here immunoSEQ multiplex PCR was the method, and the copy in TCRdb shows in-frame clones only, minus some. The sample records approximately 50,000 clones, roughly nine tenths being singletons. This clone has only one observation. Germline V gives CDR1 SGHTA, CDR2 FQGNSA. Trimming removed 2 bases at V and 2 bases at J, with 8 bases between. This CDR3 spans 14 amino acids. This chain joins TRBV7-2 and TRBJ2-3; D is uncertain. The source material was PBMCs. The sequence was collected from a man aged 30-40 years with colorectal cancer. This chain's CDR3 is CASSLSGNTDTQYF. The CDR3, as DNA: TGTGCCAGCAGCTTATCCGGAAACACAGATACGCAGTATTTT.